This entry is about one TCR beta chain. The antigen is unknown. Deletions cut 0 bases from V and 0 bases from J, with 15 bases between. CDR3 length: 19 residues. The V gene's germline CDR1 is LGHNA and CDR2 YNFKEQ. This entry belongs to a study of T cell repertoires in cytomegalovirus infection. In the study overall: Peptides in the study included HLA-C-restricted and HLA-B-restricted CMV epitopes. In public TCR beta signatures, there were indications of both CMV infection and matching HLA type. Study-level findings and limits: Predominance within the ex vivo response was attributable to HLA-C-restricted CMV-specific TCR beta clonotypes. Identification of carriers of CMV plus the relevant HLA was achieved through cumulative public TCR beta family frequency.

TCRdb itself ran the reads through MiXCR, one entry per CDR3 protein. Of some 350,000 distinct CDR3 sequences listed, 29% are singletons. The clonotype comes from a human donor in good health (CMV status not recorded). Some clones in this sample may be carry-over from other donors' samples. The sequencing used cultured PBMCs, collected from culture after CMV antigen stimulation. J is TRBJ1-6 and V is TRBV4-2; D is unresolved. The CDR3: CASSQEGWAAGSYNSPLHF. The CDR3 region has the DNA TGTGCCAGCAGCCAAGAGGGGTGGGCAGCAGGCTCCTATAATTCACCCCTCCACTTT.